This T cell receptor (beta chain) is from a study of shared clonotypes between healthy human individuals. Study outcomes and limitations: It was only blood that was sampled, and tissue repertoires likely differ.

Each unsorted sample relied on about 90 million PBMCs as its source of genomic DNA. Genomic DNA (from each subset) was split evenly across several immunoSEQ plates. Per the study methods: Without quality scores, immunoSEQ junctional reads could not be filtered like full-length reads. Profiling relied on immunoSEQ multiplex PCR, and the TCRdb table lists in-frame clones only, not all of them. V and J calls and clone size are as listed in that table; D and trimming were resolved from the DNA. Found here are around 510,000 clones, roughly four fifths of them singletons; the top ten hold 12%. Details on this clone: Its matching antigen is unknown.

Germline trimming cut 5 bases from V and 6 bases from J; bases unmatched to any gene: 8. CDR3 length: 15 amino acids. Per germline, CDR1 SGHTA and CDR2 FQGNSA. The chain has TRBV7-2 and TRBJ1-5, with TRBD1 identical over 9 bases. This receptor was identified in a woman aged 40-49 years in good health. Some clones in this sample may be carry-over from other donors' samples. Sample: PBMCs. The chain's CDR3 is CASSQQGAVGQPQHF. The CDR3 DNA is TGTGCCAGCAGCCAACAGGGGGCTGTTGGTCAGCCCCAGCATTTT.